Reported below is one T cell receptor beta chain. Profiling relied on immunoSEQ multiplex PCR, and the TCRdb table lists in-frame clones only, not all of them. The sample has 290,000 or so clones, more than 75% seen once. These data come from a study of blood T cell repertoires in COVID-19. Study-level information: Donors in the United States, Italy and Spain gave samples during acute or convalescent COVID-19.

The V end was cut by 0 bases, the J end by 0 bases, with 11 bases between. Germline V gene data show CDR1 as MNHEY and CDR2 as SVGEGT. This CDR3 is built from 16 residues. What was sequenced was peripheral blood. The chain joins TRBV6-2 or TRBV6-3 to TRBJ1-2; no reliable D call. The clonotype comes from a man between 65 and 80 years old with acute or convalescent COVID-19. CDR3 in DNA: TGTGCCAGCAGTTACTCGCAGTCAGATCCTAACTATGGCTACACCTTC. Residues: CASSYSQSDPNYGYTF.